This TCR beta chain was documented in a study of cytomegalovirus exposure and HLA in healthy donors. Notes on the study in general: The study designated 150 to 200 TCR beta chains cytomegalovirus-associated. In a later analysis, a missense DCLRE1C variant was linked to TCR beta V- and J-gene trimming.

Donors were nominally healthy when sampled, though unrecorded immune exposures were likely. This PCR relied on a set of 60 Vbeta primers and 13 Jbeta primers. Original handling: About 11 million of the about 80 million unique TCR beta chains counted in a later analysis were shared. The method was immunoSEQ multiplex PCR; TCRdb's version includes in-frame clones alone and lacks a portion of them. Clone size and V and J calls were adopted from that table, with D and trimming inferred from the DNA. Among around 72,000 clones listed, 50% to 80% were seen once. Trimming took 7 bases from V and 5 from J, leaving 15 bases between them. The germline V gene has CDR1 MDHEN and CDR2 SYDVKM. The CDR3 runs 14 residues. Comments on this clone: Its antigen is unidentified.

The sequenced sample consisted of PBMCs. V usage is TRBV28 and J usage is TRBJ1-5; D ambiguous. The sequence came from a man aged 40-49 years in good health and CMV-seropositive. The CDR3 loop reads CASTLVYAYQPQHF. DNA of the CDR3: TGTGCCAGCACCCTAGTGTATGCCTATCAGCCCCAGCATTTT.